The 24 T cell receptor beta chains below come from one sample, sequenced in a study of early T cells in non-severe SARS-CoV-2 infection. TCRdb passed the 5' RACE reads through MiXCR, listing each CDR3 protein once. Of around 62,000 distinct CDR3 sequences detected, more than 4% appear once; the ten largest clones hold approximately 5%. Material for sequencing was whole blood. The receptors were gathered from an adult who was a healthcare worker with PCR-confirmed SARS-CoV-2 infection or an uninfected control (not recorded which).

The CDR3 region has the DNA TGTGCCAGCAGCTTTAGGGCAGGGGAAACTGAAGCTTTCTTT. As protein: CASSFRAGETEAFF. The V call is TRBV6-5, the J call TRBJ1-1, with a weak D call TRBD1 (6 bases). Trimming left V 6 bases short and J 5 bases short, with 16 bases between. Germline V gene sequence: CDR1 MNHEY, CDR2 SVGAGI. The CDR3 is made up of 14 amino acids.

The V gene is TRBV25-1, the J gene TRBJ1-4; possibly TRBD1 for D (5 bases). From germline, CDR1 is MGHDK and CDR2 SYGVNS. Trimming shortened V by 4 bases and J by 8 bases, and 14 bases separated the two germline ends. The CDR3 is made up of 14 amino acids. DNA for the CDR3: TGTGCCAGCAGTGGAGGGACCTGGAGCGAAAAACTGTTTTTT. It codes for CASSGGTWSEKLFF.

The CDR3 sequence: CASSLVWQGNQPQHF. The CDR3 nucleotides are TGTGCCAGCAGCTTAGTGTGGCAGGGCAATCAGCCCCAGCATTTT. The chain links TRBV7-2 to TRBJ1-5; D remains unclear. The CDR3 runs 15 residues. CDR1 and CDR2 (germline): SGHTA, FQGNSA. The germline V and J ends were trimmed by 1 base and 2 bases, with 9 bases remaining between them.

This clonotype was picked up many times. The V call is TRBV14, the J call TRBJ2-5, with D unclear. Germline V lookup: CDR1 SGHDN, CDR2 FVKESK. Trimming took 0 bases from V and 4 from J, leaving 15 bases between them. This CDR3 spans 16 amino acids. The CDR3 reads CASSQDEDWVGETQYF. The CDR3 nucleotides are TGTGCCAGCAGCCAAGATGAAGACTGGGTCGGAGAGACCCAGTACTTC.

This clonotype was seen many times. The chain has TRBV25-1 and TRBJ2-6, with D unresolved. Germline lookup yields CDR1 MGHDK and CDR2 SYGVNS. V dropped 4 bases and J dropped 4 bases, with 11 bases sitting between them. The CDR3 is made up of 15 amino acids. As DNA, the CDR3 is TGTGCCAGCAGTGTACGGGCTGGAGGGGCCAACGTCCTGACTTTC. Protein product: CASSVRAGGANVLTF.

At least ten counts were recorded for this clonotype. V and J are TRBV13 and TRBJ2-1; no definite D call. Germline loops: CDR1 PRHDT, CDR2 FYEKMQ (reference sequence). Trimming took 6 bases from V and 7 from J, leaving 10 bases between them. The CDR3 is 12 residues long. The DNA of the CDR3 is TGTGCCAGCAGGGAGCAAGGTAATGAGCAGTTCTTC. It translates to CASREQGNEQFF.

In this sample, this clonotype turned up many times. This chain joins TRBV4-1 and TRBJ2-1; D is perhaps TRBD1 or TRBD2 (6 bases each). This CDR3 contains 16 residues. CDR1 and CDR2 (germline): MGHRA, YSYEKL. V was shortened by 0 bases and J by 2 bases, with 11 bases between the two germline ends. The CDR3 region is CASSQDRGAAYNEQFF. CDR3 sequence (DNA): TGCGCCAGCAGCCAAGATAGGGGGGCGGCCTACAATGAGCAGTTCTTC.

The table lists this clonotype with many counts. CDR3 nucleotide sequence: TGTGCCACCAGCCAACTGGGATACAATTCACCCCTCCACTTT. Protein sequence: CATSQLGYNSPLHF. V gene TRBV15 combines with J gene TRBJ1-6; unclear D gene. CDR1 and CDR2 from the germline V gene are LNHNV and YYDKDF (reference sequence). Trimming shortened V by 5 bases and J by 7 bases, and 12 bases separated the two germline ends. The CDR3 spans 14 residues.

The chain joins TRBV15 to TRBJ2-1, with 10 bases matching TRBD2. V dropped 6 bases and J dropped 1; count of bases not matched to a gene: 6. In germline, CDR1 is LNHNV, CDR2 YYDKDF (reference sequence). This CDR3 spans 16 amino acids. The CDR3: CATRTTSGFSYNEQFF. DNA for the CDR3: TGTGCCACCAGAACGACTAGCGGGTTTTCCTACAATGAGCAGTTCTTC.

This clonotype was seen ten or more times. The rearrangement uses TRBV4-1 and TRBJ1-2; maybe TRBD1 (5 bases). V lost 3 bases and J 5 bases, leaving 19 bases between the germline ends. CDR1 and CDR2 (germline): MGHRA, YSYEKL. The CDR3 consists of 16 residues. DNA of the CDR3: TGCGCCAGCAGCCAGGCCGGGGGGTACGATTATTATGGCTACACCTTC. This codes for CASSQAGGYDYYGYTF.

The chain has TRBV7-2 and TRBJ2-3; D is unresolved. TRBJ1-5 explains the end of the DNA better; the J call may be wrong. The CDR3 is made up of 16 amino acids. The germline V gene has CDR1 SGHTA and CDR2 FQGNSA. The CDR3 nucleotides are TGTGCCAGCAGCCCGTATGGGAGAAGTAGCACAGATACGCAGCATTTT. Translating gives CASSPYGRSSTDTQHF.

J is TRBJ1-3 and V is TRBV5-1; D is uncertain. V was pared by 0 bases and J by 2 bases, with 12 bases between. The CDR3 loop spans 16 amino acids. Germline V lookup: CDR1 SGHRS, CDR2 YFSETQ. This CDR3 is CASSLAGPTTGNTIYF. CDR3 DNA: TGCGCCAGCAGCTTGGCCGGGCCAACCACTGGAAACACCATATATTTT.

This clonotype has just a few counts. The J gene is TRBJ2-1, the V gene TRBV29-1; a weak D match, TRBD2 (6 bases). The germline V and J ends were trimmed by 6 bases and 7 bases, with 13 bases remaining between them. Per germline, CDR1 SQVTM and CDR2 ANQGSEA. The CDR3 has 12 residues. The CDR3 bases are TGCAGCGTCGCAGATGGGGGGAATGAGCAGTTCTTC. It specifies CSVADGGNEQFF.

This chain links TRBV12-3 or TRBV12-4 with TRBJ2-7, with D maybe TRBD1 (6 bases). Trimming stripped 7 bases from V and 2 bases from J, with 15 bases between. There are 14 residues in the CDR3. CDR3 sequence: CASTPDRWTYEQYF. Written as DNA, the CDR3 is TGTGCCAGCACTCCCGACAGGTGGACCTACGAGCAGTACTTC.

A few counts support this clonotype. The V and J genes are TRBV7-3 and TRBJ2-2, with 7 bases matching TRBD1. The CDR3 extends over 17 amino acids. The J segment lost 4 bases and the V segment lost 0 bases, leaving 8 bases of the junction unmatched. Germline values: CDR1 SGHTA, CDR2 FQGTGA. Here the CDR3 reads CASSLTRDSLTTGELFF. The CDR3 DNA follows: TGTGCCAGCAGCTTAACCCGGGACAGTTTAACCACCGGGGAGCTGTTTTTT.

The V gene is TRBV11-2, the J gene TRBJ1-6; no reliable D call. Between the trimmed V and J ends, which lost 2 bases and 5 bases, there was a span of 13 bases. The CDR3 spans 16 residues. CDR1 SGHAT and CDR2 FQNNGV come from the germline V gene. CDR3 region: CASSLSPTANNSPLHF. The CDR3 DNA reads as TGTGCCAGCAGCTTAAGCCCAACCGCCAATAATTCACCCCTCCACTTT. The full variable domain, its missing parts supplied by reference TRBV11-2 and TRBJ1-6, is EAGVAQSPRYKIIEKRQSVAFWCNPISGHATLYWYQQILGQGPKLLIQFQNNGVVDDSQLPKDRFSAERLKGVDSTLKIQPAKLEDSAVYLCASSLSPTANNSPLHFGNGTRLTVT.

This clonotype was counted at least ten times. This chain uses TRBV20-1 with TRBJ2-7; 7 bases match TRBD2. The CDR3 is made up of 16 amino acids. The V gene's germline CDR1 is DFQATT and CDR2 SNEGSKA (reference sequence). V shed 0 bases and J 4 bases; nucleotides not matched to a gene: 12. The CDR3 DNA reads as TGCAGTGCTAGAGATGTTGGCGGCGGGAGTACTTACGAGCAGTACTTC. It translates to CSARDVGGGSTYEQYF.

This clonotype appeared many times. This chain connects TRBV6-4 to TRBJ1-2; D is uncertain. The CDR3 consists of 11 residues. Germline CDR1 MRHNA, CDR2 SNTAGT. V lost 2 bases to trimming and J lost 6 bases, with 4 bases between them. This CDR3 is CASSDGNGYTF. CDR3 coding DNA: TGTGCCAGCAGTGACGGAAATGGCTACACCTTC.

This clonotype appeared many times. This chain joins TRBV10-2 and TRBJ1-2; 12 bases map to TRBD1. V dropped 7 bases and J dropped 1; count of bases not matched to a gene: 13. Looked up from germline, CDR1 is WSHSY and CDR2 is SAAADI. The length of the CDR3 is 18 residues. CDR3 loop: CASNPVPGQGADNYGYTF. The CDR3 coding sequence is TGCGCCAGCAATCCAGTACCGGGACAGGGGGCTGATAACTATGGCTACACCTTC.

V usage is TRBV20-1 and J usage is TRBJ1-4; D remains unclear. This CDR3 contains 13 residues. V was pared by 0 bases and J by 7 bases, with 9 bases between. Germline CDR1 reads DFQATT; CDR2 reads SNEGSKA (reference sequence). CDR3 in amino acids: CSARDRGIEKLFF. The CDR3 DNA reads TGCAGTGCTAGAGATCGTGGGATTGAAAAACTGTTTTTT.

This clonotype has ten or more counts. The chain couples TRBV19 to TRBJ2-3, with a possible D match to TRBD1 (5 bases). This CDR3 is built from 16 residues. CDR1 is LNHDA, CDR2 SQIVND, per germline (reference sequence). With 7 bases removed from V and 4 bases from J, the gap between germline ends came to 21 bases. Here the CDR3 DNA reads TGTGCCAGTAAACCCCTGTGGTGGGAAGGGGCAGATACGCAGTATTTT. Translated: CASKPLWWEGADTQYF.

The rearrangement joins TRBV5-1 to TRBJ2-7, with D tentatively TRBD1 (5 bases). The CDR3 spans 14 residues. Germline V CDR1 and CDR2: SGHRS, YFSETQ. V lost 0 bases and J 7 bases, leaving 14 bases between the germline ends. CDR3: CASSLDIGAPEQYF. CDR3 nucleotide sequence: TGCGCCAGCAGCTTGGATATAGGGGCGCCAGAGCAGTACTTC.

This clonotype appeared many times. V is TRBV2 and J is TRBJ2-5, with 7 positions matching TRBD1. This CDR3 spans 14 amino acids. CDR1 is SNHLY, CDR2 FYNNEI, per germline. With V trimmed by 5 bases and J by 3 bases, 6 bases remained unmatched. CDR3 DNA: TGTGCCAGCAGTCATCGGGACAGAAAAGAGACCCAGTACTTC. This translates into CASSHRDRKETQYF.

This clonotype has at least ten counts. This chain links TRBV11-2 with TRBJ2-1; D may be TRBD1 (5 bases). With 2 bases removed from V and 6 bases from J, the gap between germline ends came to 14 bases. Germline V gene data show CDR1 as SGHAT and CDR2 as FQNNGV. The CDR3 runs 15 residues. In DNA form, the CDR3 reads TGTGCCAGCAGCTTAAACAGCCAGGGTTTCAATGAGCAGTTCTTC. Its translation is CASSLNSQGFNEQFF. The variable domain in full, completed from reference TRBV11-2 and TRBJ2-1, reads EAGVAQSPRYKIIEKRQSVAFWCNPISGHATLYWYQQILGQGPKLLIQFQNNGVVDDSQLPKDRFSAERLKGVDSTLKIQPAKLEDSAVYLCASSLNSQGFNEQFFGPGTRLTVL.